A single sample gave rise to the 25 T cell receptor beta chains below, sequenced in a study of identical twins. MiXCR was run by TCRdb on the 5' RACE reads, yielding one entry per CDR3 protein. The sample comprises approximately 210,000 distinct CDR3 sequences, approximately 9% of which are singletons, and over 4.5% rests with the top ten. The sample consisted of memory (CD45RO+) T cells sorted from blood. These receptors were collected from a woman between 18 and 29 years old in good health.

This chain links TRBV2 with TRBJ2-2; 12 bases are a match to TRBD2. Germline CDR1 and CDR2: SNHLY and FYNNEI. CDR3 size: 17 residues. J gave up 0 bases and V 7 bases, and 6 bases lay outside the gene matches. CDR3 in DNA: TGTGCCAGCATGACTAGCGGGAGTACCCCGAACACCGGGGAGCTGTTTTTT. Residues: CASMTSGSTPNTGELFF. Full variable domain (remainder filled in from reference TRBV2 and TRBJ2-2): EPEVTQTPSHQVTQMGQEVILRCVPISNHLYFYWYRQILGQKVEFLVSFYNNEISEKSEIFDDQFSVERPDGSNFTLKIRSTKLEDSAMYFCASMTSGSTPNTGELFFGEGSRLTVL.

V gene TRBV7-2 combines with J gene TRBJ1-1; 7 positions agree with TRBD1. The germline V gene has CDR1 SGHTA and CDR2 FQGNSA. The V gene end was trimmed by 1 base and the J gene end by 5 bases; junction bases not matched to a gene: 10. The length of the CDR3 is 16 residues. The CDR3 spells CASSLGAGGVWTEAFF. The CDR3 DNA follows: TGTGCCAGCAGCTTAGGGGCAGGGGGAGTTTGGACTGAAGCTTTCTTT.

This clonotype appeared many times. This chain uses TRBV6-2 or TRBV6-3 with TRBJ1-2, with TRBD1 as a possible D gene (6 bases). V gave up 5 bases and J gave up 2 bases, with 9 bases separating them. Looked up from germline, CDR1 is MNHEY and CDR2 is SVGEGT. The CDR3 totals 13 residues. The CDR3 region has the DNA TGTGCCAGCAGTCGGGACATCAACTATGGCTACACCTTC. This translates into CASSRDINYGYTF.

The chain recombines TRBV7-9 with TRBJ1-1, with TRBD1 identical over 7 bases. Germline V CDR1 and CDR2: SEHNR, FQNEAQ (reference sequence). Germline trimming cut 8 bases from V and 5 bases from J; bases unmatched to any gene: 11. The CDR3 consists of 14 residues. CDR3 sequence (DNA): TGTGCCAGCGGGCAACAGGGGAGGGGGACTGAAGCTTTCTTT. Encoded protein: CASGQQGRGTEAFF.

This clonotype was found a few times. This sequence joins TRBV29-1 and TRBJ2-3, with 9 bases aligning to TRBD2. Germline CDR1 and CDR2: SQVTM and ANQGSEA. The CDR3 runs 18 residues. The V segment lost 4 bases and the J segment 4 bases; nucleotides outside the gene matches: 18. CDR3 in DNA: TGCAGCGTTGGCGGGGTCGCGGGGCGGGAGGGATCAGCAGATACGCAGTATTTT. It yields the protein CSVGGVAGREGSADTQYF.

This clonotype was seen at least ten times. CDR3 DNA: TGTGCCAGCAGTCCACGGGGACAGGGTAGGGCCTACGAGCAGTACTTC. Translation: CASSPRGQGRAYEQYF. The chain couples TRBV6-1 to TRBJ2-7; 9 bases align to TRBD1. With V trimmed by 5 bases and J by 2 bases, 10 bases remained unmatched. The length of the CDR3 is 16 residues. The germline V gene encodes CDR1 MNHNS and CDR2 SASEGT.

This clonotype was seen at least ten times. The chain couples TRBV10-3 to TRBJ2-5; D gene ambiguous. CDR1 is ENHRY, CDR2 SYGVKD, per germline. The CDR3 contains 16 residues. V lost 0 bases and J lost 7, with 18 bases in between. The chain's CDR3 is CAISESRLADRGTQYF. The CDR3 coding sequence is TGTGCCATCAGTGAGTCAAGGTTAGCAGACCGTGGGACCCAGTACTTC.

This chain uses TRBV12-3 or TRBV12-4 with TRBJ2-1; TRBD2 is a possible D gene (7 bases). V was pared by 7 bases and J by 7 bases, with 23 bases between. The CDR3 has 16 amino acids. The CDR3: CASTVVGASGGNEQFF. DNA of the CDR3: TGTGCCAGCACCGTCGTGGGGGCTAGCGGTGGGAATGAGCAGTTCTTC.

This clonotype was picked up many times. J is TRBJ1-1 and V is TRBV6-1; 12 bases line up with TRBD1. In germline, CDR1 is MNHNS, CDR2 SASEGT. The J segment lost 7 bases and the V segment lost 6 bases, leaving 6 bases of the junction unmatched. The CDR3 covers 14 residues. CDR3: CASSTGTGGLEAFF. CDR3 DNA: TGTGCCAGCAGCACCGGGACAGGGGGCCTTGAAGCTTTCTTT.

This clonotype was counted at least ten times. The chain is built from TRBV12-3 or TRBV12-4 and TRBJ1-1, with D possibly matching TRBD1 (5 bases). Trimming stripped 7 bases from V and 1 base from J, with 16 bases between. The CDR3 sequence is 15 residues long. CDR3 in DNA: TGTGCCAGCACGATAGGGAGGGGAGCGAACACTGAAGCTTTCTTT. This sequence encodes CASTIGRGANTEAFF.

This clonotype turned up a few times. The gene calls are TRBV10-3 and TRBJ1-1; TRBD1 might be the D (5 bases). The CDR3 has 14 amino acids. With 6 bases removed from V and 0 bases from J, the gap between germline ends came to 11 bases. The germline CDR1 and CDR2 sequences are ENHRY and SYGVKD. Here the CDR3 DNA reads TGTGCCATCAGGCAACAGGTAATGAACACTGAAGCTTTCTTT. This codes for CAIRQQVMNTEAFF.

The chain carries TRBV11-2 and TRBJ2-3; TRBD2 matches at 8 bases. CDR1 is SGHAT and CDR2 is FQNNGV in the germline V gene. Trimming at V came to 5 bases and at J to 2 bases, leaving 15 bases not matched to a gene. This CDR3 contains 18 residues. CDR3 DNA: TGTGCCAGCAGCAAAGGCTGGAAATGGCGGGGGGACACAGATACGCAGTATTTT. Amino acids: CASSKGWKWRGDTDTQYF.

This clonotype was recorded a few times. The rearrangement links TRBV13 to TRBJ1-1; 8 nucleotides align to TRBD1. The V gene's germline CDR1 is PRHDT and CDR2 FYEKMQ (reference sequence). The CDR3 sequence is 15 residues long. With 0 bases clipped from V and 2 bases from J, the junction kept 2 bases outside the gene matches. For the CDR3, the DNA is TGTGCCAGCAGCTTAGGGGGACAGGAAAACACTGAAGCTTTCTTT. Residues: CASSLGGQENTEAFF.

This clonotype was found a few times. CDR3 loop: CASSSQGKNGYTF. The CDR3, as DNA: TGTGCCAGCAGCTCACAGGGGAAGAATGGCTACACCTTC. The chain employs TRBV7-9 and TRBJ1-2, with TRBD1 matching 7 bases. Per the germline V gene, CDR1 is SEHNR and CDR2 is FQNEAQ (reference sequence). V shed 4 bases and J 6 bases; nucleotides not matched to a gene: 5. The CDR3 consists of 13 residues.

In nucleotides, the CDR3 is TGCAGTGCTCACTATTTGGAAAAACTGTTTTTT. Encoded protein: CSAHYLEKLFF. The chain is built from TRBV20-1 and TRBJ1-4, with D unclear. The CDR3 has 11 amino acids. Per germline, CDR1 DFQATT and CDR2 SNEGSKA (reference sequence). V lost 5 bases and J lost 8, with 9 bases in between.

The chain has TRBV12-3 or TRBV12-4 and TRBJ2-6; D ambiguous. The germline V and J ends were trimmed by 3 bases and 0 bases, with 6 bases remaining between them. CDR3 length: 15 amino acids. CDR3 DNA: TGTGCCAGCAGTTTTCTGTCCTCTGGGGCCAACGTCCTGACTTTC. Its translation is CASSFLSSGANVLTF.

Many counts were recorded for this clonotype. The V gene is TRBV2, the J gene TRBJ2-7, with TRBD1 identical over 9 bases. The CDR3 totals 13 residues. V was pared by 5 bases and J by 4 bases, with 3 bases of the junction left unmatched. The germline V gene has CDR1 SNHLY and CDR2 FYNNEI. The CDR3 reads CASSRDRVYEQYF. Written as DNA, the CDR3 is TGTGCCAGCAGTAGGGACAGGGTGTACGAGCAGTACTTC.

This clonotype came up a few times. This chain links TRBV20-1 with TRBJ2-5; unclear D gene. This CDR3 region has 14 residues. CDR1 is DFQATT, CDR2 SNEGSKA, per germline (reference sequence). V lost 2 bases, J lost 5 bases, and 15 bases lay in between. This CDR3 reads CSARLLVSHETQYF. Written as DNA, the CDR3 is TGCAGTGCTAGACTCCTTGTCAGCCACGAGACCCAGTACTTC.

The chain uses TRBV9 and TRBJ2-7; D gene ambiguous. Trimming left V 0 bases short and J 0 bases short, with 10 bases between. CDR1 is SGDLS and CDR2 is YYNGEE in the germline V gene. The CDR3 runs to 15 residues. The CDR3 reads CASSVGPAPSYEQYF. CDR3 sequence (DNA): TGTGCCAGCAGCGTAGGACCGGCCCCCTCCTACGAGCAGTACTTC.

This rearrangement joins TRBV29-1 to TRBJ2-7; D might be TRBD1 or TRBD2, each matching 7 bases. The germline V gene encodes CDR1 SQVTM and CDR2 ANQGSEA. This CDR3 comprises 14 residues. The V end was cut by 6 bases, the J end by 1 base, with 16 bases between. The CDR3 sequence: CSVQSGTVSYEQYF. The DNA of the CDR3 is TGCAGCGTCCAAAGCGGGACAGTTTCCTACGAGCAGTACTTC.

This clonotype was seen more than once but under ten times. V usage is TRBV19 and J usage is TRBJ2-1, with TRBD2 identical over 10 bases. Germline assignment: CDR1 LNHDA and CDR2 SQIVND (reference sequence). With 5 bases clipped from V and 9 bases from J, the junction kept 13 bases outside the gene matches. The CDR3 totals 16 residues. The CDR3 loop reads CASSDPLERGGSEQFF. CDR3 DNA sequence: TGTGCCAGTAGTGACCCGTTAGAGCGGGGGGGGAGTGAGCAGTTCTTC.

This clonotype has a count of ten or more. This rearrangement joins TRBV11-2 to TRBJ1-5; tentative D call: TRBD1 (5 bases). Germline V gene lookup returns CDR1 SGHAT and CDR2 FQNNGV. V was trimmed by 5 bases and J by 2 bases, leaving 10 bases between them. The CDR3 has 14 amino acids. CDR3 sequence: CASSLGHRNQPQHF. For the CDR3, the DNA is TGTGCCAGCAGCCTTGGACACCGCAATCAGCCCCAGCATTTT.

This clonotype was observed at least ten times. The chain carries TRBV18 and TRBJ1-1; 7 nucleotides match TRBD1. Germline lookup yields CDR1 KGHSH and CDR2 LQKENI. J lost 9 bases, V lost 4 bases, and 8 bases had no gene match. This CDR3 is 13 amino acids long. In DNA, the CDR3 is TGTGCCAGCTCACAATCGCAGGGGGAGAAAGCTTTCTTT. Its translation is CASSQSQGEKAFF.

The chain is built from TRBV2 and TRBJ1-1; TRBD1 might be the D (5 bases). Trimming removed 7 bases at V and 0 bases at J, with 12 bases between. CDR1 is SNHLY and CDR2 is FYNNEI in the germline V gene. The CDR3 covers 14 residues. CDR3 in amino acids: CASNRQLMNTEAFF. In nucleotides, the CDR3 is TGTGCCAGCAATCGACAGTTAATGAACACTGAAGCTTTCTTT.

This clonotype has at least ten counts. This chain links TRBV12-3 or TRBV12-4 with TRBJ2-1; 8 bases map to TRBD1. The J segment lost 0 bases and the V segment lost 6 bases, leaving 7 bases of the junction unmatched. The CDR3 is made up of 16 amino acids. The CDR3 region is CASSRQGASSYNEQFF. The CDR3 DNA follows: TGTGCCAGCAGCCGTCAGGGGGCGAGCTCCTACAATGAGCAGTTCTTC.